Reported below is one T cell receptor beta chain. What it binds is not known. TCRdb reprocessed the RT-PCR reads with MiXCR, giving one entry per CDR3 protein. The sample lists approximately 520,000 distinct CDR3 sequences; around 25% were seen once. The CDR3 runs to 14 residues. The V and J ends lost 1 base and 2 bases, in that order; junction bases with no gene match: 4. The germline V gene encodes CDR1 DFQATT and CDR2 SNEGSKA (reference sequence). The data stem from a study of response to subunit inactivated influenza vaccine. Study-wide results and limits: Authors suggested few new T cells are recruited by each seasonal influenza vaccination.

The sample was CD4+ T cells sorted from PBMCs, taken 5 days after vaccination. The origin of this receptor is a man between 50 and 59 years old who received an inactivated influenza vaccine. J is TRBJ2-7 and V is TRBV20-1; 8 bases line up with TRBD2. As DNA, the CDR3 is TGCAGTGCTAGAGGCCCCGGGAGGGCCTACGAGCAGTACTTC. Its translation: CSARGPGRAYEQYF.